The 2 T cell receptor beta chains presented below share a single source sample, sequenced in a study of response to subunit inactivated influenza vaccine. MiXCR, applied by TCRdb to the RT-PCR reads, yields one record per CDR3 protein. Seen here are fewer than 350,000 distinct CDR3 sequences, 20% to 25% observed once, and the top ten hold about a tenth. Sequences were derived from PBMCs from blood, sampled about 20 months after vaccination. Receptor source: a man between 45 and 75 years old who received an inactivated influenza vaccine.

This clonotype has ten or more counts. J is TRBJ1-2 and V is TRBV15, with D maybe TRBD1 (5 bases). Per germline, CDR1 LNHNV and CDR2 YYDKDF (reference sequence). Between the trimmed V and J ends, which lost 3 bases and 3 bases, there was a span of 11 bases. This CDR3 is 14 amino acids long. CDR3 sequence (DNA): TGTGCCACCAGCAGGGCGACAGCTTACTATGGCTACACCTTC. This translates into CATSRATAYYGYTF.

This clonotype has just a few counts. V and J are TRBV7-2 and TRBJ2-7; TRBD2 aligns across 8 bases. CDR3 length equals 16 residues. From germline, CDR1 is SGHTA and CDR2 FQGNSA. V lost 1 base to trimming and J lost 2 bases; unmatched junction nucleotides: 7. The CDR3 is CASSLGRLASTYEQYF. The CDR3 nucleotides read TGTGCCAGCAGCTTAGGTCGACTAGCGTCGACCTACGAGCAGTACTTC.